Listed here are 18 T cell receptor beta chains from one sample, sequenced in a study of T cells in Graves' hyperthyroidism and ophthalmopathy. Regions amplified from RNA transcripts were the TCR beta CDR3 regions. RT-PCR in the first round (using the HTBI primer set) targeted the TCR CDR3. TCRdb redid the calling of the multiplex PCR reads with MiXCR, one entry per CDR3 protein. In the table there are roughly 260,000 distinct CDR3 sequences, approximately 14% of which are singletons. The sequencing sample was made of blood. These receptors were collected from a woman in her thirties or forties with Graves' hyperthyroidism that later progressed to Graves' ophthalmopathy.

The chain links TRBV7-2 to TRBJ2-3, with no clear D. The CDR3 has 12 residues. The germline V gene has CDR1 SGHTA and CDR2 FQGNSA. The V end was cut by 1 base, the J end by 6 bases, with 5 bases between. CDR3 region: CASSLGFDTQYF. The CDR3 DNA sequence: TGTGCCAGCAGCTTAGGATTTGATACGCAGTATTTT.

As to this clonotype: A much larger clone is a single base away; this may be a read error. The chain couples TRBV3-1 to TRBJ2-1; 7 nucleotides line up with TRBD1. The CDR3 runs to 15 residues. The ends lost 4 bases at V and 5 bases at J; junction bases unmatched: 8. CDR1 is LGHDT and CDR2 is YNNKEL in the germline V gene (reference sequence). The CDR3 region is CASSRGTVSHNEQFF. CDR3 bases: TGTGCCAGCAGCCGAGGGACAGTTTCCCACAATGAGCAGTTCTTC.

V is TRBV28 and J is TRBJ1-2; 10 bases agree with TRBD1. Trimming took 2 bases from V and 7 from J; bases not matched to a gene: 7. CDR1 and CDR2 (germline): MDHEN, SYDVKM. This CDR3 comprises 15 residues. CDR3 loop: CASSLGDRGTAGYTF. The CDR3 bases are TGTGCCAGCAGTTTAGGGGACAGGGGAACAGCTGGCTACACCTTC.

This clonotype was counted many times. The chain has TRBV12-3 or TRBV12-4 and TRBJ1-1; 11 bases are a match to TRBD1. This CDR3 is 16 amino acids long. V was pared by 5 bases and J by 3 bases, with 8 bases of the junction left unmatched. The DNA for the CDR3 is TGTGCCAGCAGTAAGTGGACAGGGGGCCCCGACACTGAAGCTTTCTTT. Residues: CASSKWTGGPDTEAFF.

There are many counts of this clonotype. V is TRBV27 and J is TRBJ2-5, with D maybe TRBD2 (5 bases). The germline V gene encodes CDR1 MNHEY and CDR2 SMNVEV (reference sequence). With 4 bases removed from V and 10 bases from J, the gap between germline ends came to 13 bases. The CDR3 length is 12 residues. The CDR3 region is CASSSRFGDQYF. DNA of the CDR3: TGTGCCAGCAGTTCTCGGTTCGGGGACCAGTACTTC.

This clonotype has at least ten counts. The gene calls are TRBV27 and TRBJ1-5; tentative D call: TRBD1 (5 bases). Germline V CDR1 and CDR2: MNHEY, SMNVEV (reference sequence). The CDR3 has 14 amino acids. The germline V and J ends were trimmed by 0 bases and 9 bases, with 12 bases remaining between them. The CDR3 here is CASSLSGTSRPQHF. The CDR3 bases are TGTGCCAGCAGTTTATCCGGGACCTCCAGGCCCCAGCATTTT.

Worth noting for this clonotype: This could be a read error, since a much larger clone is one nucleotide away. V usage is TRBV19 and J usage is TRBJ2-7; D not certain. Trimming stripped 4 bases from V and 2 bases from J, with 18 bases between. The CDR3 length is 16 residues. The germline V gene encodes CDR1 LNHDA and CDR2 SQIVND (reference sequence). The DNA of the CDR3 is TGTGCCAGTAGTACCTCTTATGGGTGGGTAACCTACGAGCAGTACTTC. This encodes CASSTSYGWVTYEQYF.

The J gene is TRBJ1-5, the V gene TRBV9; unclear D gene. The V gene lost 2 bases and the J gene lost 4 bases, with 7 bases spanning the gap. The germline gives CDR1 SGDLS, CDR2 YYNGEE. The CDR3 spans 13 residues. The chain's CDR3 is CASSVGFNQPQHF. The CDR3 region has the DNA TGTGCCAGCAGCGTGGGTTTTAATCAGCCCCAGCATTTT.

This clonotype was counted a few times. The rearrangement joins TRBV4-2 to TRBJ2-2, with D hard to call. Germline V gene data show CDR1 as LGHNA and CDR2 as YNFKEQ. The CDR3 runs to 13 residues. V was cut by 4 bases and J by 3 bases, with 6 bases left in between. Here the CDR3 reads CASSPLYTGELFF. The CDR3 nucleotides read TGTGCCAGCAGCCCTCTGTACACCGGGGAGCTGTTTTTT.

This clonotype was counted ten times or more. J is TRBJ2-2 and V is TRBV10-3; D is unclear. Germline V gene sequence: CDR1 ENHRY, CDR2 SYGVKD. CDR3 size: 12 residues. V was clipped by 5 bases and J by 2 bases, with 3 bases between them. The DNA for the CDR3 is TGTGCCATCAGTATAAACACCGGGGAGCTGTTTTTT. Residues: CAISINTGELFF.

At least ten counts were recorded for this clonotype. V and J are TRBV7-9 and TRBJ2-5, with D maybe TRBD1 (5 bases). Germline V gene lookup returns CDR1 SEHNR and CDR2 FQNEAQ (reference sequence). V lost 7 bases and J 4 bases, leaving 10 bases between the germline ends. The CDR3 consists of 12 residues. The CDR3 reads CASTSGIETQYF. Written as DNA, the CDR3 is TGTGCCAGCACTTCAGGGATAGAGACCCAGTACTTC.

This clonotype was found many times. The chain is built from TRBV6-4 and TRBJ2-1, with D possibly called TRBD1 or TRBD2 (6 bases each). The CDR3 length is 14 residues. Germline CDR1 and CDR2: MRHNA and SNTAGT. V lost 5 bases to trimming and J lost 4 bases, with 12 bases between them. The CDR3 bases are TGTGCCAGCAGTTACAGAGGGGGGTACAATGAGCAGTTCTTC. Protein product: CASSYRGGYNEQFF.

This clonotype was seen at least ten times. The chain uses TRBV28 and TRBJ2-5, with D possibly matching TRBD1 (5 bases). This CDR3 spans 15 amino acids. Germline loops: CDR1 MDHEN, CDR2 SYDVKM. With 0 bases removed from V and 2 bases from J, the gap between germline ends came to 10 bases. CDR3 protein: CASSLWGQGQETQYF. The CDR3, as DNA: TGTGCCAGCAGTTTATGGGGCCAGGGACAAGAGACCCAGTACTTC.

This clonotype showed up many times. The chain couples TRBV13 to TRBJ2-1; D is uncertain. Between the trimmed V and J ends, which lost 6 bases and 1 base, there was a span of 13 bases. The CDR3 runs 15 residues. The germline V gene has CDR1 PRHDT and CDR2 FYEKMQ (reference sequence). The CDR3 spells CASRSWERSYNEQFF. For the CDR3, the DNA is TGTGCCAGCAGAAGTTGGGAAAGGTCCTACAATGAGCAGTTCTTC.

Only a few counts were recorded for this clonotype. This rearrangement joins TRBV6-1 to TRBJ2-2; D gene uncertain. The germline CDR1 and CDR2 sequences are MNHNS and SASEGT. This CDR3 contains 18 residues. V lost 5 bases and J 0 bases, leaving 19 bases between the germline ends. The CDR3 nucleotides are TGTGCCAGCAGTCTCCAACCTTCAAGATTTACGAACACCGGGGAGCTGTTTTTT. Translated: CASSLQPSRFTNTGELFF.

There are many counts of this clonotype. V gene TRBV6-5 combines with J gene TRBJ2-7; D ambiguous. The germline V gene encodes CDR1 MNHEY and CDR2 SVGAGI. V was clipped by 0 bases and J by 2 bases, with 8 bases between them. The CDR3 runs 14 residues. Here the CDR3 reads CASSYSALAYEQYF. The CDR3 DNA sequence: TGTGCCAGCAGTTACTCGGCCCTAGCCTACGAGCAGTACTTC.

This clonotype came up many times. CDR3 residues: CASSANLLAGAYNEQFF. Here the CDR3 DNA reads TGTGCCAGCAGTGCCAATCTTCTGGCGGGGGCCTACAATGAGCAGTTCTTC. The V call is TRBV6-1, the J call TRBJ2-1; 7 nucleotides agree with TRBD2. The V gene end was trimmed by 4 bases and the J gene end by 2 bases; junction bases not matched to a gene: 11. Germline CDR1 reads MNHNS; CDR2 reads SASEGT. CDR3 size: 17 residues.

This clonotype showed up many times. This chain connects TRBV18 to TRBJ2-3, with 10 bases aligning to TRBD2. Germline CDR1 KGHSH, CDR2 LQKENI. CDR3 length: 17 residues. V gave up 3 bases and J gave up 0 bases; unmatched junction bases: 6. This CDR3 reads CASSPFPSGSSTDTQYF. The CDR3 DNA reads TGTGCCAGCTCACCGTTCCCTAGCGGGAGTAGCACAGATACGCAGTATTTT.